The 20 T cell receptor beta chains below were found in one sample sequenced in a study of metastatic and nonmetastatic thyroid tumors. From the PCR reads, TCRdb re-called clones with MiXCR. The data contain about 39,000 clones, 16% of them singletons. No treatment had been given to any patient before thyroid surgery. The source material was blood. Source of these receptors: a female donor with papillary thyroid cancer or a benign thyroid nodule (not recorded which). Some clones in this sample may be carry-over from other donors' samples.

This clone was detected many times. The chain recombines TRBV20-1 with TRBJ2-1, with D perhaps TRBD2 (6 bases). CDR3 size: 14 residues. CDR1 and CDR2 (germline): DFQATT, SNEGSKA (reference sequence). V lost 3 bases and J 7 bases, leaving 16 bases between the germline ends. CDR3 nucleotides: TGCAGTGCTAGCGTCTCACCGGGGAGGAATGAGCAGTTCTTC. Translating it yields CSASVSPGRNEQFF.

This clone was recorded at least ten times. This chain connects TRBV9 to TRBJ2-1; 8 bases agree with TRBD1. V lost 0 bases to trimming and J lost 0 bases; unmatched junction nucleotides: 2. CDR1 and CDR2 (germline): SGDLS, YYNGEE. The CDR3 consists of 16 residues. The CDR3 nucleotides are TGTGCCAGCAGCGTAGCCACAGGGGGCTCCTACAATGAGCAGTTCTTC. It codes for CASSVATGGSYNEQFF.

This clone was recorded at least ten times. A single base separates this from a much larger clone, so it may be a read error. Other DNA sequences within the sample encode an identical CDR3. The rearrangement links TRBV5-1 to TRBJ2-2, with 8 nucleotides matching TRBD1. CDR3 length: 16 amino acids. With 4 bases clipped from V and 6 bases from J, the junction kept 11 bases outside the gene matches. Germline values: CDR1 SGHRS, CDR2 YFSETQ. In nucleotides, the CDR3 is TGCGCCAGCAGCCTGTTCTGGACAGGGATGGCCGGGGAGCTGTTTTTT. Amino acid sequence: CASSLFWTGMAGELFF.

This clone has ten or more counts. The chain is built from TRBV19 and TRBJ2-4, with 7 positions matching TRBD1. Per germline, CDR1 LNHDA and CDR2 SQIVND (reference sequence). This CDR3 spans 15 amino acids. With 3 bases clipped from V and 6 bases from J, the junction kept 8 bases outside the gene matches. In DNA form, the CDR3 reads TGTGCCAGTAGTATGACAGGGTATGGGATAAACATTCAGTACTTC. It is translated as CASSMTGYGINIQYF.

The V gene is TRBV5-5, the J gene TRBJ2-5; D remains unclear. The CDR3 is 11 amino acids. Trimming shortened V by 6 bases and J by 1 base, and 4 bases separated the two germline ends. Per the germline V gene, CDR1 is SGHKS and CDR2 is YYEKEE (reference sequence). CDR3 in DNA: TGTGCCAGCATAACCCAAGAGACCCAGTACTTC. It is translated as CASITQETQYF.

This clone came up many times. The gene calls are TRBV30 and TRBJ1-6; TRBD1 agrees at 9 bases. The CDR3 is 15 residues long. V dropped 0 bases and J dropped 8; count of bases not matched to a gene: 5. Per germline, CDR1 GTSNPN and CDR2 SVGIG (reference sequence). The CDR3 protein is CAWSVRGDRDSPLHF. The CDR3 DNA reads TGTGCCTGGAGTGTACGCGGGGACAGGGATTCACCCCTCCACTTT.

This clone appeared many times. This chain uses TRBV9 with TRBJ1-1; a weak D match, TRBD1 (5 bases). CDR1 is SGDLS and CDR2 is YYNGEE in the germline V gene. CDR3 length equals 15 residues. V was shortened by 1 base and J by 4 bases, with 14 bases between the two germline ends. CDR3 sequence reads: CASSVFQGGTTEAFF. The DNA of the CDR3 is TGTGCCAGCAGCGTATTTCAGGGCGGGACCACTGAAGCTTTCTTT.

V is TRBV20-1 and J is TRBJ1-3; no reliable D call. Per germline, CDR1 DFQATT and CDR2 SNEGSKA (reference sequence). The CDR3 has 12 amino acids. CDR3 DNA sequence: TGCAGCGCCAAGTGGTCTGGAAACACCATATATTTT. Protein: CSAKWSGNTIYF.

This clone has ten or more counts. V usage is TRBV2 and J usage is TRBJ2-7, with D tentatively TRBD1 (5 bases). This CDR3 comprises 15 residues. Germline CDR1 is SNHLY and CDR2 is FYNNEI. The V gene lost 3 bases and the J gene lost 1 base, with 13 bases spanning the gap. In DNA, the CDR3 is TGTGCCAGCAGTGAGGTGGGGCCGACTTCCTACGAGCAGTACTTC. Amino acid sequence: CASSEVGPTSYEQYF.

This clone was seen at least ten times. The chain carries TRBV7-9 and TRBJ1-2; TRBD1 is a possible D gene (5 bases). Deletions cut 7 bases from V and 7 bases from J, with 13 bases between. The germline V gene has CDR1 SEHNR and CDR2 FQNEAQ (reference sequence). The CDR3 has 12 amino acids. CDR3 sequence (DNA): TGTGCCAGCACCCTAGGGAGGGGTGGCTACACCTTC. As protein: CASTLGRGGYTF.

In its sample, this clone was seen many times. The rearrangement uses TRBV7-3 and TRBJ2-1, with 9 bases identical to TRBD2. The CDR3 loop spans 16 amino acids. Trimming removed 5 bases from V and 9 bases from J; junction bases left unmatched: 14. CDR1 SGHTA and CDR2 FQGTGA come from the germline V gene. CDR3 bases: TGTGCCAGCAGCCCCCGGGGGCTAGCGGGAAAGGGTGAGCAGTTCTTC. Its translation: CASSPRGLAGKGEQFF. Full variable domain (missing parts from reference TRBV7-3 and TRBJ2-1): GAGVSQTPSNKVTEKGKYVELRCDPISGHTALYWYRQSLGQGPEFLIYFQGTGAADDSGLPNDRFFAVRPEGSVSTLKIQRTERGDSAVYLCASSPRGLAGKGEQFFGPGTRLTVL.

This clone was observed at least ten times. A much larger clonotype is one base distant, so this may be a read error. The chain has TRBV6-1 and TRBJ2-7, with 7 positions matching TRBD1. Germline CDR1 reads MNHNS; CDR2 reads SASEGT. V gave up 3 bases and J gave up 6 bases; unmatched junction bases: 8. This CDR3 has 14 amino acids. The CDR3 here is CASSDWPGGFEQYF. The CDR3 DNA reads TGTGCCAGCAGTGACTGGCCAGGGGGTTTCGAGCAGTACTTC.

In its sample, this clone was seen many times. The chain carries TRBV20-1 and TRBJ1-4, with a weak D call TRBD1 (6 bases). Per germline, CDR1 DFQATT and CDR2 SNEGSKA (reference sequence). The CDR3 consists of 14 residues. Trimming pared 3 bases from V and 7 bases from J, leaving 15 bases between. Written as DNA, the CDR3 is TGCAGTGCTAGGGTCGCAGGGGTTAGTGAAAAACTGTTTTTT. This sequence encodes CSARVAGVSEKLFF.

The sample holds many counts of this clone. The rearrangement links TRBV12-3 or TRBV12-4 to TRBJ1-1; 7 positions match TRBD1. V lost 7 bases, J lost 0 bases, and 5 bases stayed unmatched. The CDR3 consists of 14 residues. The CDR3 coding sequence is TGTGCCAGCACCGAGACAGGGTTGAACACTGAAGCTTTCTTT. It yields the protein CASTETGLNTEAFF.

Ten or more counts support this clone. This chain links TRBV11-1 with TRBJ2-3; no clear D. Germline lookup yields CDR1 SGHAT and CDR2 FQDESV (reference sequence). This CDR3 is 16 amino acids long. Trimming shortened V by 4 bases and J by 4 bases, and 18 bases separated the two germline ends. CDR3 sequence: CASSSYNIRAPDTQYF. CDR3 DNA: TGTGCCAGCAGCTCCTACAATATTCGAGCTCCAGATACGCAGTATTTT.

This clone showed up many times. The chain has TRBV20-1 and TRBJ2-1; 7 bases fit TRBD2. Trimming removed 1 base from V and 1 base from J; junction bases left unmatched: 4. This CDR3 spans 15 amino acids. Germline assignment: CDR1 DFQATT and CDR2 SNEGSKA (reference sequence). The chain's CDR3 is CSARGRGVSYNEQFF. DNA of the CDR3: TGCAGTGCTAGAGGTCGGGGGGTTTCCTACAATGAGCAGTTCTTC.

This clone was seen many times. The V gene is TRBV20-1, the J gene TRBJ1-5, with D perhaps matching TRBD1 (6 bases). Trimming removed 1 base at V and 3 bases at J, with 16 bases between. The germline gives CDR1 DFQATT, CDR2 SNEGSKA (reference sequence). This CDR3 region has 16 residues. Written as DNA, the CDR3 is TGCAGTGCTAGAGCAACAGTAGGACAGCCCAATCAGCCCCAGCATTTT. Translation gives CSARATVGQPNQPQHF.

The chain is built from TRBV7-3 and TRBJ2-7; TRBD2 aligns across 8 bases. The CDR3 contains 14 residues. Trimming at V came to 6 bases and at J to 7 bases, leaving 11 bases not matched to a gene. Per germline, CDR1 SGHTA and CDR2 FQGTGA. CDR3 DNA: TGTGCCAGCAGAACACAGGGACTAGGGGAAGAGCAGTACTTC. Its translation is CASRTQGLGEEQYF. The variable domain in full, with the rest retrieved from reference TRBV7-3 and TRBJ2-7, is GAGVSQTPSNKVTEKGKYVELRCDPISGHTALYWYRQSLGQGPEFLIYFQGTGAADDSGLPNDRFFAVRPEGSVSTLKIQRTERGDSAVYLCASRTQGLGEEQYFGPGTRLTVT.

This clone was observed once. This chain joins TRBV7-9 and TRBJ1-2, with D uncertain. The ends were cut back, 1 base at V and 8 bases at J, with 11 bases in the middle. The CDR3 extends over 13 amino acids. Germline V lookup: CDR1 SEHNR, CDR2 FQNEAQ (reference sequence). The CDR3: CASSLELSYGYTF. The CDR3 DNA reads as TGTGCCAGCAGCTTAGAGTTGAGCTACGGCTACACCTTC.

This clone was found many times. J is TRBJ1-1 and V is TRBV5-1; no clear D gene. V lost 4 bases and J 4 bases, leaving 14 bases between the germline ends. The CDR3 contains 14 residues. From germline, CDR1 is SGHRS and CDR2 YFSETQ. CDR3 amino acids: CASSPLGRSTEAFF. The CDR3 bases are TGCGCCAGCAGCCCTTTAGGGAGGAGCACTGAAGCTTTCTTT.